These 11 T cell receptor beta chains were sequenced from one sample in a study of beta chain features in type 1 diabetes. Sequenced material consisted of expressed TCRB transcripts (all of the isolated RNA was reverse transcribed). Libraries were prepared by immunoSEQ multiplex PCR; TCRdb keeps only in-frame clonotypes and omits some of them. The table has 80,000 to 90,000 clones, roughly 34% seen once; the top ten hold over 0.35%. Sequenced sample: stem cell memory CD4+ T cells from blood. Source of these receptors: a woman aged 18-29 years in good health.

This clone came up a few times. This CDR3 reads CSVYGGGYNEQFF. The CDR3 coding sequence is TGCAGCGTTTATGGCGGGGGGTACAATGAGCAGTTCTTC. The chain is built from TRBV29-1 and TRBJ2-1, with 8 bases matching TRBD2. The germline V gene encodes CDR1 SQVTM and CDR2 ANQGSEA. The CDR3 loop spans 13 amino acids. V was pared by 5 bases and J by 4 bases, with 4 bases of the junction left unmatched.

Points on this clone: This sample includes further DNA sequences coding for the same CDR3. This chain connects TRBV7-9 to TRBJ1-1; 8 bases agree with TRBD1. The germline V gene encodes CDR1 SEHNR and CDR2 FQNEAQ (reference sequence). CDR3 length equals 14 residues. V shed 2 bases, J shed 1 base, and the junction held 0 bases outside the gene matches. As DNA, the CDR3 is TGTGCCAGCAGCTTACAGGGGGCGAACACTGAAGCTTTCTTT. Encoded protein: CASSLQGANTEAFF.

This clone was recorded a few times. The rearrangement links TRBV11-3 to TRBJ2-4, with 8 bases aligning to TRBD1. The V gene end was trimmed by 5 bases and the J gene end by 7 bases; junction bases not matched to a gene: 10. CDR3 size: 15 residues. CDR1 and CDR2 from the germline V gene are SGHNT and YENEEA. CDR3 region: CASSVGQGGMNIQYF. As DNA, the CDR3 is TGTGCCAGCAGCGTCGGACAGGGTGGGATGAACATTCAGTACTTC.

This clone was counted between two and nine times. The chain uses TRBV7-8 and TRBJ2-3, with D possibly TRBD1 on 5 matching bases. The germline V gene encodes CDR1 SGHVS and CDR2 FQNEAQ. V shed 5 bases and J shed 0 bases, with 9 bases lying between them. CDR3 size: 14 residues. The CDR3 DNA reads TGTGCCAGCAGCCAGGGATCTAGCACAGATACGCAGTATTTT. The encoded protein is CASSQGSSTDTQYF.

This clone was counted a few times. J is TRBJ2-2 and V is TRBV30; unclear D gene. CDR3 length: 11 residues. Trimming pared 3 bases from V and 7 bases from J, leaving 6 bases between. CDR1 and CDR2 from the germline V gene are GTSNPN and SVGIG (reference sequence). In nucleotides, the CDR3 is TGTGCCTGGAGAACTTACGGGGAGCTGTTTTTT. Translated: CAWRTYGELFF.

The CDR3 reads CASSLLPGGQETQYF. The CDR3, as DNA: TGTGCCAGCAGCTTGCTACCGGGGGGCCAAGAGACCCAGTACTTC. The V gene is TRBV5-4, the J gene TRBJ2-5; TRBD2 matches at 7 bases. V was pared by 1 base and J by 1 base, with 4 bases of the junction left unmatched. The CDR3 covers 15 residues. Germline loops: CDR1 SGHNT, CDR2 YYREEE (reference sequence).

This clone was counted a few times. The chain uses TRBV5-1 and TRBJ1-1; D may be TRBD1 (6 bases). The V gene lost 6 bases and the J gene lost 1 base, with 10 bases spanning the gap. Germline V CDR1 and CDR2: SGHRS, YFSETQ. The length of the CDR3 is 13 residues. CDR3 nucleotides: TGCGCCAGCAATCCGGACAGGAACACTGAAGCTTTCTTT. It specifies CASNPDRNTEAFF.

This clone was counted only a few times. The CDR3 region is CASSFRLAGTIFETDTQYF. The CDR3 nucleotides read TGTGCCAGCAGCTTTAGACTAGCGGGGACCATTTTTGAAACAGATACGCAGTATTTT. The rearrangement joins TRBV7-2 to TRBJ2-3; the match to TRBD2 covers 11 bases. The CDR3 covers 19 residues. The germline gives CDR1 SGHTA, CDR2 FQGNSA. V shed 3 bases, J shed 3 bases, and the junction held 14 bases outside the gene matches.

As DNA, the CDR3 is TGTGCCAGCACCGACAGGGTCCCCTACGAGCAGTACTTC. Its translation is CASTDRVPYEQYF. The chain joins TRBV18 to TRBJ2-7; 7 nucleotides line up with TRBD1. The CDR3 length is 13 residues. V shed 8 bases and J 2 bases; nucleotides not matched to a gene: 6. Germline V lookup: CDR1 KGHSH, CDR2 LQKENI.

The J gene is TRBJ2-5, the V gene TRBV7-2; 14 bases are a match to TRBD2. V shed 5 bases, J shed 4 bases, and the junction held 6 bases outside the gene matches. This CDR3 is 16 amino acids long. Germline V gives CDR1 SGHTA, CDR2 FQGNSA. CDR3 sequence reads: CASSPGLAGARETQYF. CDR3 DNA: TGTGCCAGCAGCCCGGGACTAGCGGGGGCGCGAGAGACCCAGTACTTC. The variable domain in full, with the rest retrieved from reference TRBV7-2 and TRBJ2-5, is GAGVSQSPSNKVTEKGKDVELRCDPISGHTALYWYRQSLGQGLEFLIYFQGNSAPDKSGLPSDRFSAERTGGSVSTLTIQRTQQEDSAVYLCASSPGLAGARETQYFGPGTRLLVL.

This chain connects TRBV6-4 to TRBJ1-6, with 9 positions matching TRBD1. The CDR3 sequence is 14 residues long. The germline CDR1 and CDR2 sequences are MRHNA and SNTAGT. V trimming: 5 bases; J trimming: 11 bases; junction bases outside the gene matches: 7. The CDR3 protein is CASSPGQGGTPLHF. CDR3 DNA sequence: TGTGCCAGCAGTCCGGGACAGGGAGGAACACCCCTCCACTTT.